These T cell receptor beta chains were read from a single sample in a study of human T cells and chemical hapten exposure. Each CDR3 protein is one row after TCRdb ran MiXCR on the RACE reads. The data contain nearly 350,000 distinct CDR3 sequences, about 7% of them seen just once; the ten biggest clones take up approximately 8%. The sample here was whole blood, taken in connection with sensitization to the hapten diphenylcyclopropenone (DPC). These receptors all come from a woman between 18 and 30 years old with alopecia areata. Some clones in this sample may be carry-over from other donors' samples. The CDR3 runs from the conserved cysteine through the conserved F or W. A D gene is named only where the DNA matches it firmly. Clone size is shown for a subset of rows, as once, few, many or a class of expanded clone.

j_call,d_call,v_call,clone_size,cdr3_aa,cdr3_nt
TRBJ2-7,TRBD1,TRBV6-5,NA,CASSYSFTGGTYEQYF,TGTGCCAGCAGTTACTCCTTCACAGGGGGCACATACGAGCAGTACTTC
TRBJ1-4,NA,TRBV6-5,NA,CASSYSSWSQNEKLFF,TGTGCCAGCAGTTACTCGTCGTGGTCACAGAATGAAAAACTGTTTTTT
TRBJ2-3,NA,TRBV11-3,NA,CASSPGGAYTQYF,TGTGCCAGCAGCCCTGGAGGGGCTTATACGCAGTATTTT
TRBJ2-7,NA,TRBV27,NA,CASRVSSYEQYF,TGTGCCAGCCGCGTTAGCTCCTACGAGCAGTACTTC
TRBJ1-6,NA,TRBV13,NA,CASSFLGQQDSPLHF,TGTGCCAGCAGCTTCCTCGGACAGCAGGATTCACCCCTCCACTTT
TRBJ2-6,NA,TRBV6-2/TRBV6-3,few,CASSYSRASGANVLTF,TGTGCCAGCAGTTACTCACGGGCCTCTGGGGCCAACGTCCTGACTTTC
TRBJ2-2,NA,TRBV5-4,NA,CASSLVAGYNGELFF,TGTGCCAGCAGCTTGGTAGCAGGGTATAACGGGGAGCTGTTTTTT
TRBJ2-3,TRBD1,TRBV4-2,many,CASSQVTPGGRNTQYF,TGTGCCAGCAGCCAAGTCACCCCAGGGGGCCGAAATACGCAGTATTTT
TRBJ1-5,TRBD1,TRBV20-1,many,CSARTGERGNQPQHF,TGCAGTGCTAGGACAGGGGAACGAGGCAATCAGCCCCAGCATTTT
TRBJ1-4,NA,TRBV5-6,few,CASSGVRNDEKLFF,TGTGCCAGCAGCGGCGTAAGGAACGATGAAAAACTGTTTTTT
TRBJ2-1,NA,TRBV6-1,few,CASSGRAKSYNEQFF,TGTGCCAGCAGTGGACGGGCCAAATCCTACAATGAGCAGTTCTTC
TRBJ1-2,NA,TRBV14,NA,CASRPWLANYGYTF,TGTGCCAGCAGACCCTGGCTAGCTAACTATGGCTACACCTTC
TRBJ1-2,NA,TRBV9,few,CASSVRANYGYTF,TGTGCCAGCAGCGTACGAGCTAACTATGGCTACACCTTC
TRBJ1-1,NA,TRBV28,many,CASSFKPRGSTEAFF,TGTGCCAGCAGTTTTAAACCCAGAGGGAGCACTGAAGCTTTCTTT
TRBJ2-2,NA,TRBV11-2,many,CASSLVPGELFF,TGTGCCAGCAGCTTAGTACCCGGGGAGCTGTTTTTT
TRBJ1-6,NA,TRBV7-2,NA,CASSLVSSYNSPLHF,TGTGCCAGCAGCTTAGTGAGCTCCTATAATTCACCCCTCCACTTT
TRBJ1-5,NA,TRBV7-2,NA,CASSRDSIQPQHF,TGTGCCAGCAGCCGTGACAGTATTCAGCCCCAGCATTTT
TRBJ1-1,NA,TRBV10-3,NA,CAISGLNTEAFF,TGTGCCATCAGTGGGTTGAACACTGAAGCTTTCTTT
TRBJ2-7,TRBD1,TRBV20-1,many,CSARGTGDPTEQYF,TGCAGTGCTAGAGGTACAGGGGACCCTACGGAGCAGTACTTC
TRBJ2-3,TRBD2,TRBV20-1,few,CSADLLAGGTDTQYF,TGCAGTGCTGATCTACTAGCGGGGGGCACAGATACGCAGTATTTT
TRBJ2-7,NA,TRBV6-6,NA,CASSTDRNDYEKYF,TGTGCCAGCAGTACCGACAGGAACGACTACGAGAAGTACTTC
TRBJ1-5,NA,TRBV6-2/TRBV6-3,NA,CASSYGTAGTSNQPQHF,TGTGCCAGCAGTTACGGGACTGCAGGAACTAGCAATCAGCCCCAGCATTTT
TRBJ1-5,NA,TRBV13,few,CASSASSNQPQHF,TGTGCCAGCAGCGCTAGTAGCAATCAGCCCCAGCATTTT
TRBJ2-6,NA,TRBV7-9,many,CASTLPSSGANVLTF,TGTGCCAGCACCTTACCAAGCTCTGGGGCCAACGTCCTGACTTTC
TRBJ2-7,NA,TRBV5-1,NA,CASSRSLDSYEQYF,TGCGCCAGCAGCCGAAGCTTAGACTCCTACGAGCAGTACTTC
TRBJ2-5,TRBD1,TRBV7-8,many,CASSQGTDQETQYF,TGTGCCAGCAGCCAAGGGACAGACCAAGAGACCCAGTACTTC
TRBJ1-2,TRBD1,TRBV15,NA,CATSSAGTGSSGGYTF,TGTGCCACCAGCAGCGCCGGGACAGGTAGTTCTGGTGGCTACACCTTC
TRBJ2-3,NA,TRBV18,few,CASSPQDTADTQYF,TGTGCCAGCTCACCACAGGACACGGCAGATACGCAGTATTTT
TRBJ1-3,NA,TRBV6-4,NA,CASSDDIGRGYNTIYF,TGTGCCAGCAGTGACGACATAGGCAGGGGCTACAACACCATATATTTT
TRBJ2-5,TRBD2,TRBV11-2,many,CASSPRTSGGRETQYF,TGTGCCAGCAGCCCCCGGACTAGCGGGGGGCGAGAGACCCAGTACTTC
TRBJ1-1,NA,TRBV5-1,few,CASSFLPRGNTEAFF,TGCGCCAGCAGCTTTCTTCCGAGGGGTAACACTGAAGCTTTCTTT
TRBJ2-7,TRBD1,TRBV11-1,many,CASSSTGQGSEQYF,TGTGCCAGCAGCTCAACGGGACAGGGCTCCGAGCAGTACTTC
TRBJ2-1,NA,TRBV7-2,few,CASSLLATYNEQFF,TGTGCCAGCAGCTTATTAGCTACCTACAATGAGCAGTTCTTC
TRBJ1-5,NA,TRBV6-2/TRBV6-3,few,CASSHHQLRRNQPQHF,TGTGCCAGCAGTCACCACCAGTTAAGGCGCAATCAGCCCCAGCATTTT